Presented here are 20 T cell receptor beta chains from one specimen sequenced in a study of shared clonotypes between healthy human individuals. Clones were read by immunoSEQ multiplex PCR, and TCRdb kept only the in-frame ones, dropping some. There are about 1.5 million clones in the sample; roughly 96% occur only once, and about 1% lies in the top ten. Material: naive CD4+ T cells sorted from blood. This sample's subset: CD45RA+ positively selected. Every receptor here comes from a man aged 25 to 40 in good health.

J is TRBJ2-5 and V is TRBV9; D uncertain. The CDR3 totals 13 residues. The V end lost 0 bases, the J end lost 5 bases, and 8 bases lay between the germline ends. The V gene's germline CDR1 is SGDLS and CDR2 YYNGEE. This CDR3 reads CASSVDAGETQYF. In DNA form, the CDR3 reads TGTGCCAGCAGCGTAGATGCCGGGGAGACCCAGTACTTC.

V gene TRBV5-1 combines with J gene TRBJ2-1; TRBD1 aligns across 9 bases. The ends lost 0 bases at V and 0 bases at J; junction bases unmatched: 7. Germline V lookup: CDR1 SGHRS, CDR2 YFSETQ. The CDR3 sequence is 18 residues long. The CDR3 bases are TGCGCCAGCAGCTTGGGACAGGGGGGCCACGTCTCCTACAATGAGCAGTTCTTC. It encodes CASSLGQGGHVSYNEQFF.

This chain joins TRBV18 and TRBJ2-7; 11 bases are a match to TRBD2. The germline CDR1 and CDR2 sequences are KGHSH and LQKENI. The CDR3 length is 16 residues. V gave up 3 bases and J gave up 0 bases; unmatched junction bases: 4. The CDR3 reads CASSPLTSGTSYEQYF. CDR3 DNA: TGTGCCAGCTCACCTTTGACTAGCGGGACCTCCTACGAGCAGTACTTC.

In the case of this clone: The same CDR3 is also encoded by other DNA sequences in this sample. The genes are TRBV6-5 and TRBJ2-7; 10 bases fit TRBD2. V lost 0 bases to trimming and J lost 4 bases; unmatched junction nucleotides: 3. The CDR3 length is 15 residues. Germline assignment: CDR1 MNHEY and CDR2 SVGAGI. The DNA of the CDR3 is TGTGCCAGCAGTTACTCCCGGACTAGCGGTTACGAGCAGTACTTC. It specifies CASSYSRTSGYEQYF.

The chain combines TRBV29-1 with TRBJ2-5; 12 bases fit TRBD1. V trimming: 6 bases; J trimming: 9 bases; junction bases outside the gene matches: 8. Germline loops: CDR1 SQVTM, CDR2 ANQGSEA. The CDR3 is 13 amino acids. For the CDR3, the DNA is TGCAGCGTCGACGGGACAGGGGGCGAAGCCCAGTACTTC. This encodes CSVDGTGGEAQYF.

This chain links TRBV7-2 with TRBJ2-5, with TRBD2 matching over 13 bases. J lost 4 bases, V lost 3 bases, and 5 bases had no gene match. The CDR3 has 16 residues. Germline V gene sequence: CDR1 SGHTA, CDR2 FQGNSA. CDR3 region: CASSFGTSGIGETQYF. The CDR3 nucleotides read TGTGCCAGCAGCTTCGGGACTAGCGGGATTGGAGAGACCCAGTACTTC.

The J gene is TRBJ2-7, the V gene TRBV5-8; D gene unclear. The CDR3 runs 12 residues. The germline V gene has CDR1 SGHTS and CDR2 YDEGEE. The germline V and J ends were trimmed by 1 base and 3 bases, with 5 bases remaining between them. In DNA, the CDR3 is TGTGCCAGCAGCTTGTGGCACTACGAGCAGTACTTC. This codes for CASSLWHYEQYF.

The J gene is TRBJ2-2, the V gene TRBV7-2; no reliable D call. Germline loops: CDR1 SGHTA, CDR2 FQGNSA. The CDR3 is 16 residues long. The germline V and J ends were trimmed by 4 bases and 4 bases, with 16 bases remaining between them. CDR3 amino acids: CASSYSGGPRTGELFF. For the CDR3, the DNA is TGTGCCAGCAGCTACTCGGGCGGTCCCCGCACCGGGGAGCTGTTTTTT.

The rearrangement links TRBV10-3 to TRBJ2-3, with D possibly matching TRBD2 (6 bases). In germline, CDR1 is ENHRY, CDR2 SYGVKD. Trimming left V 7 bases short and J 9 bases short, with 17 bases between. The CDR3 length is 13 residues. CDR3 protein: CAITGGEAGTQYF. CDR3 bases: TGTGCCATCACTGGTGGGGAGGCCGGAACGCAGTATTTT.

CDR3 protein: CASSPQPYSGNTIYF. Here the CDR3 DNA reads TGTGCCAGCAGCCCACAGCCCTACTCTGGAAACACCATATATTTT. The V and J genes are TRBV5-8 and TRBJ1-3; D gene uncertain. Germline CDR1 reads SGHTS; CDR2 reads YDEGEE. V was cut by 4 bases and J by 0 bases, with 11 bases left in between. CDR3 length: 15 residues. The variable domain in full, with the rest retrieved from reference TRBV5-8 and TRBJ1-3, is EAGVTQSPTHLIKTRGQQATLRCSPISGHTSVYWYQQALGLGLQFLLWYDEGEERNRGNFPPRFSGRQFPNYSSELNVNALELEDSALYLCASSPQPYSGNTIYFGEGSWLTVV.

The gene calls are TRBV5-4 and TRBJ2-7, with TRBD2 matching over 7 bases. Germline trimming cut 0 bases from V and 3 bases from J; bases unmatched to any gene: 9. Germline-derived CDR1 and CDR2 are SGHNT and YYREEE (reference sequence). The CDR3 covers 16 residues. CDR3 nucleotides: TGTGCCAGCAGCTTGGAAACGGGGAGGGCCATCTACGAGCAGTACTTC. This codes for CASSLETGRAIYEQYF.

The rearrangement links TRBV27 to TRBJ2-1; TRBD2 matches 13 bases. J gave up 6 bases and V 5 bases, and 10 bases lay outside the gene matches. This CDR3 is 17 amino acids long. Germline loops: CDR1 MNHEY, CDR2 SMNVEV (reference sequence). The chain's CDR3 is CASSPQVGTSGVNEQFF. The CDR3 coding sequence is TGTGCCAGCAGTCCCCAGGTTGGGACTAGCGGGGTCAATGAGCAGTTCTTC.

This sequence joins TRBV5-1 and TRBJ1-2; D might be TRBD1 (5 bases). Trimming left V 2 bases short and J 4 bases short, with 18 bases between. This CDR3 is 16 amino acids long. Germline V gene sequence: CDR1 SGHRS, CDR2 YFSETQ. CDR3 bases: TGCGCCAGCAGCTTAACAGTCACGGGGCCGGGCTATGGCTACACCTTC. It is translated as CASSLTVTGPGYGYTF.

The chain carries TRBV7-2 and TRBJ2-2; either TRBD1 or TRBD2 may fit D (7 bases each). The CDR3 has 15 amino acids. Trimming removed 1 base from V and 6 bases from J, with 12 bases in between. CDR1 and CDR2 from the germline V gene are SGHTA and FQGNSA. The CDR3 loop reads CASSLETGRAGELFF. As DNA, the CDR3 is TGTGCCAGCAGCTTAGAGACAGGGAGGGCCGGGGAGCTGTTTTTT. Complete variable domain (other parts from reference TRBV7-2 and TRBJ2-2): GAGVSQSPSNKVTEKGKDVELRCDPISGHTALYWYRQSLGQGLEFLIYFQGNSAPDKSGLPSDRFSAERTGGSVSTLTIQRTQQEDSAVYLCASSLETGRAGELFFGEGSRLTVL.

The chain couples TRBV4-3 to TRBJ2-1; TRBD2 is a possible D gene (6 bases). Germline V lookup: CDR1 LGHNA, CDR2 YSLEER. The CDR3 loop spans 16 amino acids. V dropped 1 base and J dropped 8 bases, with 18 bases sitting between them. The CDR3 nucleotides are TGCGCCAGCAGCCAAGCTGCAGGCTGGGCTAGCGATGAGCAGTTCTTC. It encodes CASSQAAGWASDEQFF.

The genes are TRBV9 and TRBJ2-1, with D perhaps matching TRBD2 (5 bases). The length of the CDR3 is 16 residues. Germline V gene data show CDR1 as SGDLS and CDR2 as YYNGEE. V was pared by 4 bases and J by 0 bases, with 14 bases between. CDR3 nucleotides: TGTGCCAGCAGCACGATGGACTGGAGCTCCTACAATGAGCAGTTCTTC. Its translation is CASSTMDWSSYNEQFF. The whole variable domain, filled in from reference TRBV9 and TRBJ2-1, reads DSGVTQTPKHLITATGQRVTLRCSPRSGDLSVYWYQQSLDQGLQFLIQYYNGEERAKGNILERFSAQQFPDLHSELNLSSLELGDSALYFCASSTMDWSSYNEQFFGPGTRLTVL.

The rearrangement uses TRBV5-4 and TRBJ2-5; possibly TRBD2 for D (6 bases). The length of the CDR3 is 13 residues. V was clipped by 9 bases and J by 2 bases, with 14 bases between them. Per germline, CDR1 SGHNT and CDR2 YYREEE (reference sequence). The DNA of the CDR3 is TGTGCCACCCGAACGGGACTGCAAGAGACCCAGTACTTC. It encodes CATRTGLQETQYF.

The V and J genes are TRBV2 and TRBJ2-1, with D unclear. The germline CDR1 and CDR2 sequences are SNHLY and FYNNEI. Trimming removed 2 bases from V and 0 bases from J, with 11 bases in between. This CDR3 spans 16 amino acids. CDR3 sequence reads: CASSELASLSYNEQFF. In DNA form, the CDR3 reads TGTGCCAGCAGTGAACTCGCCAGCCTCTCCTACAATGAGCAGTTCTTC.

V and J are TRBV27 and TRBJ2-7; no clear D gene. This CDR3 contains 15 residues. Germline CDR1 and CDR2: MNHEY and SMNVEV (reference sequence). With 5 bases removed from V and 1 base from J, the gap between germline ends came to 15 bases. The CDR3 reads CASSPLVGFSYEQYF. CDR3 nucleotides: TGTGCCAGCAGTCCCCTGGTGGGGTTTTCCTACGAGCAGTACTTC.

The V and J genes are TRBV6-6 and TRBJ2-7; 8 bases map to TRBD1. This CDR3 is 15 amino acids long. The germline CDR1 and CDR2 sequences are MNHNY and SVGAGI (reference sequence). Trimming took 4 bases from V and 3 from J; bases not matched to a gene: 8. The CDR3 bases are TGTGCCAGCAGTTCGGGCGGACAGGGTCTCTACGAGCAGTACTTC. It encodes CASSSGGQGLYEQYF.